Listed here are 27 T cell receptor beta chains from one sample, sequenced in a study of T cell responses to AZD1222 COVID-19 vaccine. The table came from immunoSEQ multiplex PCR; TCRdb's copy has only in-frame clones and leaves some out. The table shows 100,000 or so clones, with 85% to 90% occurring only once. Sequenced material: peripheral blood, taken on day 0 of AZD1222 vaccination. These receptors were obtained from an adult in good health.

The J gene is TRBJ2-3, the V gene TRBV7-2; TRBD2 aligns across 8 bases. V lost 5 bases and J lost 5; bases outside the gene matches: 6. From germline, CDR1 is SGHTA and CDR2 FQGNSA. The CDR3 runs to 14 residues. The CDR3 DNA reads TGTGCCAGCAGCCCCAGCGGGGGTGTAGATACGCAGTATTTT. As protein: CASSPSGGVDTQYF.

The chain carries TRBV7-2 and TRBJ1-3; no reliable D call. The V and J ends lost 11 bases and 2 bases respectively, with 16 bases between them. CDR1 is SGHTA and CDR2 is FQGNSA in the germline V gene. This CDR3 contains 14 residues. This chain's CDR3 is CAHRDLGPGNTIYF. The CDR3 DNA reads TGTGCCCACCGTGATCTAGGCCCTGGAAACACCATATATTTT.

The chain joins TRBV20-1 to TRBJ2-7, with 7 bases that match TRBD1. Trimming took 3 bases from V and 3 from J; bases not matched to a gene: 8. Germline V CDR1 and CDR2: DFQATT, SNEGSKA (reference sequence). CDR3 length: 14 residues. CDR3 nucleotides: TGCAGTGCTAGTCCCTCGGGACAGCGCTACGAGCAGTACTTC. Amino acid sequence: CSASPSGQRYEQYF.

This clone appeared once. The rearrangement uses TRBV6-5 and TRBJ1-6, with D unclear. Germline V gene data show CDR1 as MNHEY and CDR2 as SVGAGI. CDR3 length: 14 residues. The ends were cut back, 7 bases at V and 10 bases at J, with 17 bases in the middle. The CDR3 region is CASTSGRVNSPLHF. The CDR3 DNA reads as TGTGCCAGCACGTCGGGGAGAGTTAACTCACCCCTCCACTTT.

This clone came up once. The chain uses TRBV10-3 and TRBJ1-2; 11 positions match TRBD1. From germline, CDR1 is ENHRY and CDR2 SYGVKD. The junction had 2 bases not matched to a gene; V was cut back by 4 bases and J by 7 bases. CDR3 size: 13 residues. The CDR3 region is CAISGTGGTGYTF. The DNA for the CDR3 is TGTGCCATCAGTGGGACAGGGGGCACTGGCTACACCTTC.

This clone was detected only once. Other DNA sequences from this sample encode an identical CDR3 as well. The chain is built from TRBV3-1 (or the pseudogene TRBV3-2) and TRBJ1-3; D unclear. Trimming pared 2 bases from V and 1 base from J, leaving 3 bases between. This CDR3 comprises 13 residues. Per germline, CDR1 LGHDT and CDR2 YNNKEL (reference sequence). The CDR3 DNA is TGTGCCAGCAGCCAATCTTCTGGAAACACCATATATTTT. This translates into CASSQSSGNTIYF.

The genes are TRBV9 and TRBJ2-3; 9 bases match TRBD2. V trimming: 3 bases; J trimming: 3 bases; junction bases outside the gene matches: 5. CDR1 and CDR2 (germline): SGDLS, YYNGEE. The CDR3 length is 15 residues. As DNA, the CDR3 is TGTGCCAGCAGCGCGCGGGGGGGCGTTACAGATACGCAGTATTTT. Translation: CASSARGGVTDTQYF. The variable domain in full, with the rest retrieved from reference TRBV9 and TRBJ2-3, is DSGVTQTPKHLITATGQRVTLRCSPRSGDLSVYWYQQSLDQGLQFLIQYYNGEERAKGNILERFSAQQFPDLHSELNLSSLELGDSALYFCASSARGGVTDTQYFGPGTRLTVL.

V is TRBV6-2 or TRBV6-3 and J is TRBJ2-1; D is unclear. V lost 2 bases, J lost 0 bases, and 8 bases lay in between. The CDR3 has 15 amino acids. Germline V lookup: CDR1 MNHEY, CDR2 SVGEGT. The CDR3: CASSYLRSSYNEQFF. The DNA of the CDR3 is TGTGCCAGCAGTTACCTACGGAGCTCCTACAATGAGCAGTTCTTC.

This rearrangement joins TRBV30 to TRBJ2-3; D may be TRBD2 (7 bases). The germline V gene has CDR1 GTSNPN and CDR2 SVGIG (reference sequence). The V gene lost 1 base and the J gene lost 6 bases, with 8 bases spanning the gap. This CDR3 comprises 12 residues. CDR3 sequence reads: CAWSEGGDTQYF. CDR3 DNA sequence: TGTGCCTGGAGTGAGGGGGGGGATACGCAGTATTTT.

This chain uses TRBV5-4 with TRBJ2-7, with D hard to call. The CDR3 covers 14 residues. Germline assignment: CDR1 SGHNT and CDR2 YYREEE (reference sequence). The ends were cut back, 0 bases at V and 0 bases at J, with 7 bases in the middle. The CDR3 reads CASSLEGISYEQYF. In DNA, the CDR3 is TGTGCCAGCAGCTTGGAGGGAATCTCCTACGAGCAGTACTTC.

This clone has only one observation. The chain employs TRBV27 and TRBJ1-5; tentative D call: TRBD1 (5 bases). This CDR3 is built from 14 residues. The germline V and J ends were trimmed by 8 bases and 4 bases, with 15 bases remaining between them. Germline assignment: CDR1 MNHEY and CDR2 SMNVEV (reference sequence). The CDR3 reads CASQKGAENQPQHF. The DNA for the CDR3 is TGTGCCAGCCAAAAAGGGGCAGAGAATCAGCCCCAGCATTTT.

This clone was recorded only once. The J gene is TRBJ1-6, the V gene TRBV4-1, with D possibly being TRBD1 (5 bases). From germline, CDR1 is MGHRA and CDR2 YSYEKL. Trimming took off 0 bases at V and 4 bases at J, with 10 bases between the two ends. The CDR3 has 16 amino acids. In DNA form, the CDR3 reads TGCGCCAGCAGCCAAGAAGATTGGGGGTATAATTCACCCCTCCACTTT. Its protein is CASSQEDWGYNSPLHF.

This clone was observed a handful of times. V and J are TRBV5-1 and TRBJ2-5; 10 bases are shared with TRBD2. V gave up 2 bases and J gave up 5 bases; unmatched junction bases: 6. Per the germline V gene, CDR1 is SGHRS and CDR2 is YFSETQ. The CDR3 is made up of 15 amino acids. DNA for the CDR3: TGCGCCAGCAGCTTTACTAGCGGGGACGGGGAGACCCAGTACTTC. It specifies CASSFTSGDGETQYF.

The chain uses TRBV12-5 and TRBJ2-2, with 8 bases lining up with TRBD1. Germline loops: CDR1 LGHNT, CDR2 FRNRAP. Trimming cost V 3 bases and J 4 bases; bases outside gene matches: 7. The CDR3 covers 16 residues. The CDR3 here is CASGLRTGPGTGELFF. The CDR3 DNA reads as TGTGCTAGTGGTTTAAGGACAGGGCCGGGCACCGGGGAGCTGTTTTTT.

The rearrangement joins TRBV6-1 to TRBJ2-7; 7 nucleotides line up with TRBD2. This CDR3 has 18 residues. Per germline, CDR1 MNHNS and CDR2 SASEGT. The J segment lost 1 base and the V segment lost 3 bases, leaving 15 bases of the junction unmatched. This chain's CDR3 is CASSEVHPGGSASYEQYF. The CDR3 nucleotides read TGTGCCAGCAGTGAGGTACACCCCGGGGGGTCGGCGTCCTACGAGCAGTACTTC.

This clone was picked up one time. The V and J genes are TRBV6-1 and TRBJ2-3, with TRBD2 matching 13 bases. This CDR3 contains 16 residues. Trimming took 1 base from V and 4 from J; bases not matched to a gene: 2. CDR1 is MNHNS, CDR2 SASEGT, per germline. In nucleotides, the CDR3 is TGTGCCAGCAGTGAAGGACTAGCGGGGGGAGCAGATACGCAGTATTTT. Encoded protein: CASSEGLAGGADTQYF.

This clone was seen once. The V call is TRBV9, the J call TRBJ1-2, with D uncertain. The CDR3 has 15 residues. V was clipped by 4 bases and J by 7 bases, with 20 bases between them. CDR1 SGDLS and CDR2 YYNGEE come from the germline V gene. CDR3 amino acids: CASSLGGLTIGGYTF. The DNA for the CDR3 is TGTGCCAGCAGCCTCGGCGGGCTAACCATCGGTGGCTACACCTTC.

V is TRBV5-6 and J is TRBJ2-3; possibly TRBD2 for D (7 bases). Between the trimmed V and J ends, which lost 4 bases and 2 bases, there was a span of 17 bases. Germline V lookup: CDR1 SGHDT, CDR2 YYEEEE. CDR3 length: 16 residues. The CDR3 DNA is TGTGCCAGCAGCGCCGCTGGGCGGGGGCTCACAGATACGCAGTATTTT. Protein sequence: CASSAAGRGLTDTQYF.

The chain is built from TRBV11-2 and TRBJ1-6, with D perhaps TRBD1 (5 bases). V gave up 4 bases and J gave up 5 bases, with 9 bases separating them. The germline CDR1 and CDR2 sequences are SGHAT and FQNNGV. The CDR3 has 14 residues. The DNA of the CDR3 is TGTGCCAGCAGCTCTTGGGGACATAATTCACCCCTCCACTTT. Translated, it gives CASSSWGHNSPLHF.

The chain couples TRBV24-1 to TRBJ2-3; D is possibly TRBD1 or TRBD2 (5 bases each). With 5 bases removed from V and 1 base from J, the gap between germline ends came to 6 bases. Germline loops: CDR1 KGHDR, CDR2 SFDVKD. The CDR3 extends over 13 amino acids. CDR3 sequence: CATSGGGTDTQYF. The CDR3 coding sequence is TGTGCCACCAGTGGAGGGGGCACAGATACGCAGTATTTT.

The chain employs TRBV19 and TRBJ1-1, with a possible D match to TRBD1 (6 bases). The CDR3 loop spans 14 amino acids. Trimming shortened V by 8 bases and J by 5 bases, and 18 bases separated the two germline ends. CDR1 is LNHDA and CDR2 is SQIVND in the germline V gene (reference sequence). The CDR3 is CASWPRGGGTEAFF. The CDR3 DNA reads as TGTGCCAGTTGGCCCAGGGGTGGGGGAACTGAAGCTTTCTTT.

The chain is built from TRBV4-1 and TRBJ2-7; D unresolved. Germline-derived CDR1 and CDR2 are MGHRA and YSYEKL. V shed 2 bases and J shed 1 base, with 12 bases lying between them. This CDR3 is built from 15 residues. The CDR3 region has the DNA TGCGCCAGCAGCCAAATCTTCAGGAATTCCTACGAGCAGTACTTC. It yields the protein CASSQIFRNSYEQYF.

The V and J genes are TRBV18 and TRBJ1-4; 7 positions agree with TRBD1. Trimming at V came to 3 bases and at J to 5 bases, leaving 9 bases not matched to a gene. CDR1 KGHSH and CDR2 LQKENI come from the germline V gene. This CDR3 is 16 amino acids long. The CDR3 sequence: CASSPARAGGNEKLFF. The CDR3 coding sequence is TGTGCCAGCTCACCTGCCCGTGCAGGGGGGAATGAAAAACTGTTTTTT.

The chain is built from TRBV10-1 and TRBJ2-3, with a possible D match to TRBD1 (5 bases). Germline CDR1 is WNHNN and CDR2 is SYGVQD (reference sequence). Trimming took 4 bases from V and 6 from J, leaving 11 bases between them. The CDR3 spans 13 residues. DNA for the CDR3: TGCGCCAGCAGTGTCAGGGTTTCGGATACGCAGTATTTT. Its translation is CASSVRVSDTQYF.

The chain couples TRBV19 to TRBJ1-2; D unresolved. Between the trimmed V and J ends, which lost 3 bases and 8 bases, there was a span of 16 bases. This CDR3 has 14 amino acids. The germline V gene has CDR1 LNHDA and CDR2 SQIVND (reference sequence). The CDR3: CASSMEYRPLGYTF. CDR3 coding DNA: TGTGCCAGTAGTATGGAGTACAGACCCTTAGGCTACACCTTC.

This clone was detected once. The chain recombines TRBV5-6 with TRBJ1-4; D remains ambiguous. The V gene's germline CDR1 is SGHDT and CDR2 YYEEEE. This CDR3 comprises 14 residues. Deletions cut 2 bases from V and 5 bases from J, with 10 bases between. CDR3 sequence: CASSFSWQNEKLFF. As DNA, the CDR3 is TGTGCCAGCAGCTTCTCCTGGCAGAATGAAAAACTGTTTTTT.

The chain carries TRBV7-2 and TRBJ1-2, with 7 nucleotides matching TRBD1. V lost 6 bases, J lost 7 bases, and 8 bases stayed unmatched. Germline CDR1 SGHTA, CDR2 FQGNSA. CDR3 length: 13 amino acids. CDR3 coding DNA: TGTGCCAGCAGACAAGACAGGGCCTCTGGCTACACCTTC. It is translated as CASRQDRASGYTF.